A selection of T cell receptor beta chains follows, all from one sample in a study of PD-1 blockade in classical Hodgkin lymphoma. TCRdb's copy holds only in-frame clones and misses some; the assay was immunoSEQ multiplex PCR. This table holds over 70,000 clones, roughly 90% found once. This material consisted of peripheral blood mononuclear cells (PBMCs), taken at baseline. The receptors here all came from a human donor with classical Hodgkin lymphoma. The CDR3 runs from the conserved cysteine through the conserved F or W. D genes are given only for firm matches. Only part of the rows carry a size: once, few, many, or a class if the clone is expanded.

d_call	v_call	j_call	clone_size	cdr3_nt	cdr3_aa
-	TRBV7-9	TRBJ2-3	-	TGTGCCAGCAGATCCAGGTCGGATACGCAGTATTTT	CASRSRSDTQYF
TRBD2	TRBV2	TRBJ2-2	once	TGTGCCAGCAGGTGGACTAGCGGGACGACCGGGGAGCTGTTTTTT	CASRWTSGTTGELFF
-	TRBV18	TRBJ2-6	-	TGTGCCAGCTCACCCGCGTGGAGCTCTGGGGCCAACGTCCTGACTTTC	CASSPAWSSGANVLTF
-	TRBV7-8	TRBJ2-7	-	TGTGCCAGCAGCCTACGGCGCGGGACTTCCTACGAGCAGTACTTC	CASSLRRGTSYEQYF
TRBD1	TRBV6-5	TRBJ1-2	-	TGTGCCAGCAGGAGTAGTAAGGGACAGTACTATGGCTACACCTTC	CASRSSKGQYYGYTF
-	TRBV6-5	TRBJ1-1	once	TGTGCCAGCAGTTATATGACCGGGGACTACACTGAAGCTTTCTTT	CASSYMTGDYTEAFF
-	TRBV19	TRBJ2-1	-	TGTGCCAGTACCCTAACACTAGGCAGCTCCTACAATGAGCAGTTCTTC	CASTLTLGSSYNEQFF
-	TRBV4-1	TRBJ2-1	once	TGCGCCAGCAGCCAATGGGGGGGCCGAGGAGACAATGAGCAGTTCTTC	CASSQWGGRGDNEQFF
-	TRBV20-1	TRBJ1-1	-	TGCAGTGCTACTCTTCAGGAAGCTTTCTTT	CSATLQEAFF
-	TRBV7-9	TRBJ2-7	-	TGTGCCAGCAGCTTAGAGGGGGAAGGCGAGCAGTACTTC	CASSLEGEGEQYF
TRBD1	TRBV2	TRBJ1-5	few	TGTGCCAGCAGTCTACAGGGGGTTCAGCCCCAGCATTTT	CASSLQGVQPQHF
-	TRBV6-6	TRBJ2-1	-	TGTGCCAGCAGTCCCGGACGGAATGAGCAGTTCTTC	CASSPGRNEQFF
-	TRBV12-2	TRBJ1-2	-	TGTGCAAGTCGCAAACCTGGGACTCCTGGTAACTATGGCTACACCTTC	CASRKPGTPGNYGYTF
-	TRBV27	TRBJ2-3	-	TGTGCCAGCAGTTTTGGGCAGGAAGCGGCCCACGCGGCAGCAGATACGCAGTATTTT	CASSFGQEAAHAAADTQYF
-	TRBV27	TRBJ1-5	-	TGTGCCAGCAGTTTACAACAGTATAGCAATCAGCCCCAGCATTTT	CASSLQQYSNQPQHF
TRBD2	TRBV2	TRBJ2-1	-	TGTGCCAGCCTTCAGAGAACTACCGGGACTAGCGGAATAAGCAATGAGCAGTTCTTC	CASLQRTTGTSGISNEQFF
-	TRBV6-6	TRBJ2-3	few	TGTGCCAGCAGTTCCACTAGCATCCCTAGCACAGATACGCAGTATTTT	CASSSTSIPSTDTQYF
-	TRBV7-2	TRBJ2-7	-	TGTGCCAGCAGCCATATAGGCTACGAGCAGTACTTC	CASSHIGYEQYF
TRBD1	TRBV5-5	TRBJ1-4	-	TGTGCCAGCAGCTTGGAGACAGGGGAGGTCGGAAAACTGTTTTTT	CASSLETGEVGKLFF
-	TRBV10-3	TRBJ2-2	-	TGTGCCATCAGTACCGGGACACCGAACACCGGGGAGCTGTTTTTT	CAISTGTPNTGELFF
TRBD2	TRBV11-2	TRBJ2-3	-	TGTGCCAGCAGCCTGGGAGCGGGAGGAATCACAGATACGCAGTATTTT	CASSLGAGGITDTQYF
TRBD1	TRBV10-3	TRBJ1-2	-	TGTGCCATCAGTGAAGGACAGGGGGAGTACACCTTC	CAISEGQGEYTF
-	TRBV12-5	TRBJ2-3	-	TGTGCCGCGGGCTACGGCACAGATACGCAGTATTTT	CAAGYGTDTQYF
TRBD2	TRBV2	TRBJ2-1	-	TGTGCCAGCAGGGCGGGAGGGCCGGTCAATGAGCAGTTCTTC	CASRAGGPVNEQFF
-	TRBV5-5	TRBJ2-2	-	TGTGCCAGCAGCGTGGAGGTGGTGGGCACCGGGGAGCTGTTTTTT	CASSVEVVGTGELFF
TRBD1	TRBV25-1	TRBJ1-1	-	TGTGCCAGCAGTGCGCAACGGGACAGGGGGCTCGCGACTGAAGCTTTCTTT	CASSAQRDRGLATEAFF
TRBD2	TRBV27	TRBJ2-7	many	TGTGCCAGCAGCGCACTAGCGGGAGGGCACGGGGGCTACGAGCAGTACTTC	CASSALAGGHGGYEQYF
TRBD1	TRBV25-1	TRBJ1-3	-	TGTGCCAGCAGTGACGGCTCAGGGGGTCGAAACACCATATATTTT	CASSDGSGGRNTIYF
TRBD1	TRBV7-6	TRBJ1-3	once	TGTGCCAGCAGCTTAAGGGGGCGATACTCCGGGGACACATCATCTGGAAACACCATATATTTT	CASSLRGRYSGDTSSGNTIYF
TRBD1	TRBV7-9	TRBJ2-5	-	TGTGCCAGCAGCCGACCGGGACAGCAAGAGACCCAGTACTTC	CASSRPGQQETQYF
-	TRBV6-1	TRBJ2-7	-	TGTGCCAGCGCCCGGGGAGGGGGAGTTTACGAGCAGTACTTC	CASARGGGVYEQYF
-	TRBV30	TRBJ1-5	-	TGTGCCTGGAGACAGGGAAATAGCAATCAGCCCCAGCATTTT	CAWRQGNSNQPQHF
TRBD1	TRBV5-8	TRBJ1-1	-	TGTGCCAGCAGCTTGGGGCAGGGGGCGAACACTGAAGCTTTCTTT	CASSLGQGANTEAFF
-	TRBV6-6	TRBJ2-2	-	TGTGCCAGCAGTTACCCGAGCGGAGGGAGTACCGGGGAGCTGTTTTTT	CASSYPSGGSTGELFF
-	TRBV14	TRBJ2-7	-	TGTGCCAGCAGTTACGGCTACGAGCAGTACTTC	CASSYGYEQYF
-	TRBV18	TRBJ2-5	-	TGTGCCAGCTCACCACCCAGTGTGGAGACCCAGTACTTC	CASSPPSVETQYF
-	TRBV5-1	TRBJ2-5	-	TGCGCCAGCAGCTTGATGGGGAAAGAGACCCAGTACTTC	CASSLMGKETQYF
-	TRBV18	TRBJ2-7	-	TGTGCCAGCTCACCGACAGAAAGAGAGCAGTACTTC	CASSPTEREQYF
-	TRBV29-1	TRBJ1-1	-	TGCAGTATTACCAAAGGACTGGAAGCTTTCTTT	CSITKGLEAFF
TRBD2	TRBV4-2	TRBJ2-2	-	TGTGCCAGCAGCCAAGATTCTAGCGGATGGTCCGGGGAGCTGTTTTTT	CASSQDSSGWSGELFF
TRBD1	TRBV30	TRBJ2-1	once	TGTGCCTGGAGTGTACTGGACAGGGTTTGGAATGAGCAGTTCTTC	CAWSVLDRVWNEQFF
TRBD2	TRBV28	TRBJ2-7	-	TGTGCCAGCAGTTTAGGGTCTAGCGGAAACTACGAGCAGTACTTC	CASSLGSSGNYEQYF
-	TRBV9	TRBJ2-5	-	TGTGCCAGCAGCGGAGGGACAACAGGGGGGGTAGGAGAGACCCAGTACTTC	CASSGGTTGGVGETQYF
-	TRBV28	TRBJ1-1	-	TGTGCCAGCAGTTTATTCGGGCAGGGTCTGGGGACTGAAGCTTTCTTT	CASSLFGQGLGTEAFF